Given below is one T cell receptor beta chain in context. The data derive from a study of blood T cell repertoires in COVID-19. Study-level background: Italy, Spain and the United States were the sources of the convalescent and acute COVID-19 samples. Sources were T cells, B-cell-depleted T cells, or PBMCs; the material itself was cDNA or gDNA.

Per the original data handling: Estimation of nucleated cell counts was performed using reference gene primer amplification. The assay was immunoSEQ multiplex PCR, and TCRdb's table has in-frame clones only and misses some. V and J calls and clone size are as listed in that table; D and trimming were resolved from the DNA. Seen here are some 260,000 clones, nearly 90% observed once, and the top ten hold 0.8%. Trimming cost V 3 bases and J 2 bases, with 15 bases left between them. Germline loops: CDR1 SGHDN, CDR2 FVKESK. The length of the CDR3 is 16 residues. This clonotype was sampled from a woman in her thirties with acute or convalescent COVID-19. The V gene is TRBV14, the J gene TRBJ2-3; a weak D match, TRBD2 (5 bases). Specimen: peripheral blood. The CDR3 nucleotides are TGTGCCAGCAGCCATAGCGCCTCCTTTAACACAGATACGCAGTATTTT. It translates to CASSHSASFNTDTQYF.